These T cell receptor beta chains were read from a single sample in a study of T cells after posttransplantation cyclophosphamide. TCRdb keeps only in-frame clones here, not all; method: immunoSEQ multiplex PCR. The sample was found to contain some 16,000 clones, and every one recurs. The source material was PBMCs, sampled after allogeneic stem cell transplant with posttransplant cyclophosphamide. Source of these receptors: a female patient aged 25-39 years who received an allogeneic stem cell transplant from a related donor, was CMV-positive, and had no GVHD. Some T cells may possibly be graft donor cells. CDR3s include the opening cysteine and the closing phenylalanine or tryptophan. A D gene is named only where the DNA matches it firmly. Size is omitted from some rows. Given values are once, few, many or a class for expanded clones.

cdr3_nt,cdr3_aa,v_call,d_call,clone_size,j_call
TGCGCCAGCAGCCCCTCTGGGGGGGAGAACACTGAAGCTTTCTTT,CASSPSGGENTEAFF,TRBV5-1,.,many,TRBJ1-1
TGCGCCAGCAGCTTGCAGGCGGGTAATGAAAAACTGTTTTTT,CASSLQAGNEKLFF,TRBV5-1,.,many,TRBJ1-4
TGTGCCAGCAGCCCTAGGACGGGGGATAATTCACCCCTCCACTTT,CASSPRTGDNSPLHF,TRBV2,.,.,TRBJ1-6
TGTGCCAGCAGACAGGGGGCAGGCAATCAGCCCCAGCATTTT,CASRQGAGNQPQHF,TRBV6-6,TRBD1,many,TRBJ1-5
TGTGCCTGGAGTGGGACAGATAATCAGCCCCAGCATTTT,CAWSGTDNQPQHF,TRBV30,.,many,TRBJ1-5
TGTGCCAGCAGCTTGGTCCGGAATGAGCAGTTCTTC,CASSLVRNEQFF,TRBV5-6,.,many,TRBJ2-1
TGTGCCAGCAGCTTAGACAGCGGGAGGGTAAATGAGCAGTTCTTC,CASSLDSGRVNEQFF,TRBV7-2,TRBD2,many,TRBJ2-1
TGTGCCAGCGGAAGAAACAGGGGTGAAAAACTGTTTTTT,CASGRNRGEKLFF,TRBV6-1,TRBD1,many,TRBJ1-4
TGTGCCAGCAGCCACGATCGGACAGGGGGCCGTGAAAAACTGTTTTTT,CASSHDRTGGREKLFF,TRBV2,TRBD1,many,TRBJ1-4
TGTGCCAGCAGCTGGACTAGCGGGTCAGAAGAGACCCAGTACTTC,CASSWTSGSEETQYF,TRBV11-2,TRBD2,many,TRBJ2-5
TGTGCCAGCAGCCGCAGACAGGGAATGGGGTTTAATGAGCAGTTCTTC,CASSRRQGMGFNEQFF,TRBV11-2,TRBD1,many,TRBJ2-1
TGTGCCAGCAGCCGCGGGACAGGGACCGGGGAGCTGTTTTTT,CASSRGTGTGELFF,TRBV7-9,TRBD1,medium-sized,TRBJ2-2
TGTGCCAGCAGCTTTGACAGGGATGAGAACACTGAAGCTTTCTTT,CASSFDRDENTEAFF,TRBV7-9,TRBD1,many,TRBJ1-1
TGTGCCAGCAGCTCTATCAGGGGGCCTAATGAAAAACTGTTTTTT,CASSSIRGPNEKLFF,TRBV11-2,TRBD1,many,TRBJ1-4
TGTGCCAGTAGTATCGCTAGGAACACCGGGGAGCTGTTTTTT,CASSIARNTGELFF,TRBV19,.,medium-sized,TRBJ2-2
TGTGCCAGCAGAACGATTGGACAGCCCAATGAGCAGTTCTTC,CASRTIGQPNEQFF,TRBV6-5,.,many,TRBJ2-1
TGCGCCAGCAGCCAAGATCTTATCTCCTACGAGCAGTACTTC,CASSQDLISYEQYF,TRBV4-3,.,.,TRBJ2-7
TGTGCCACTACAGATTACAATGAGCAGTTCTTC,CATTDYNEQFF,TRBV27,.,many,TRBJ2-1
TGCGCCAGCAGCTTGCCAAGACGGCGGGAGACCCAGTACTTC,CASSLPRRRETQYF,TRBV5-1,.,many,TRBJ2-5
TGCGCCAGCAGCCAGAGGACAGGGTCCTACGAGCAGTACTTC,CASSQRTGSYEQYF,TRBV4-1,TRBD1,many,TRBJ2-7
TGTGCCAGCAGCCCTCTTGGACAGGGAGGCTATGGCTACACCTTC,CASSPLGQGGYGYTF,TRBV11-2,TRBD1,many,TRBJ1-2
TGTGCCAGCAGCTTACAGCCTACAGGGTTTGGTCAGCCCCAGCATTTT,CASSLQPTGFGQPQHF,TRBV7-2,.,many,TRBJ1-5
TGTGCCAGCAGACGACTAGTTGGGGGGGGAAACATTCAGTACTTC,CASRRLVGGGNIQYF,TRBV6-6,TRBD2,many,TRBJ2-4
TGCGCCAGCACCAGGGGAGCAGGGCGAGAAAAACTGTTTTTT,CASTRGAGREKLFF,TRBV5-1,.,many,TRBJ1-4
TGTGCCAGCAGTATGTATTCCGGGACAGGGAGGCAGGTGGTCTATGGCCACACCTTC,CASSMYSGTGRQVVYGHTF,TRBV28,TRBD1,few,TRBJ1-2
TGTGCCAGCAGCCAGACAGGGTACGAGCAGTACTTC,CASSQTGYEQYF,TRBV7-9,TRBD1,many,TRBJ2-7
TGTGCCATCGGTCGAACAGGGGGCTCCTACGAGCAGTACTTC,CAIGRTGGSYEQYF,TRBV10-3,TRBD1,many,TRBJ2-7
TGTGCCATCAGTGCGGTCCCGGGGGGTTATGGCTACACCTTC,CAISAVPGGYGYTF,TRBV10-3,.,many,TRBJ1-2
TGTGCTAGTGGTTTGACGATAGCGGGATGGGGGGATACGCAGTATTTT,CASGLTIAGWGDTQYF,TRBV12-5,TRBD2,many,TRBJ2-3
TGTGCCAGCAGCAGCTGGACTGCTGTCTGGCGGTCGAACACCGGGGAGCTGTTTTTT,CASSSWTAVWRSNTGELFF,TRBV21-1,.,many,TRBJ2-2
TGTGCCAGCAGCTTACAAGGGGTTTCCTACGAGCAGTACTTC,CASSLQGVSYEQYF,TRBV7-2,.,many,TRBJ2-7
TGTGCCAGCAGCGTAGCTACGATTGGGCCGATAACCGGGGAGCTGTTTTTT,CASSVATIGPITGELFF,TRBV9,.,many,TRBJ2-2
TGTGCCAGTAGTAGCCAGGGTGACACTGAAGCTTTCTTT,CASSSQGDTEAFF,TRBV19,.,medium-sized,TRBJ1-1
TGTGCCAGCAGCATCGGGGCGGGACAGCAAGAGACCCAGTACTTC,CASSIGAGQQETQYF,TRBV5-4,.,many,TRBJ2-5
TGTGCCAGCAGTCCCGGACAGGGGCTCAACACTGAAGCTTTCTTT,CASSPGQGLNTEAFF,TRBV28,TRBD1,many,TRBJ1-1
TGTGCCAGCTCACTTCGGGTTAGCGGGACCTCGATCGAGCAGTACTTC,CASSLRVSGTSIEQYF,TRBV18,TRBD2,many,TRBJ2-7
TGTGCCATCAGTGAGGCTGGAGGGTACGAGCAGTACTTC,CAISEAGGYEQYF,TRBV10-3,.,many,TRBJ2-7